Listed below are T cell receptor beta chains from one sample, sequenced in a study of blood T cell repertoires in COVID-19. Assay used: immunoSEQ multiplex PCR; TCRdb lists only in-frame clones, some missing. The table shows some 260,000 clones, with roughly 87% occurring only once. The sequencing input was peripheral blood. Receptor source: a man between 18 and 35 years old with active or convalescent COVID-19. CDR3s include the opening cysteine and the closing phenylalanine or tryptophan. A D gene is named only where the DNA matches it firmly. Clone size is shown for a subset of rows, as once, few, many or a class of expanded clone.

j_gene	v_gene	abundance	d_gene	CDR3nt	CDR3aa
TRBJ2-3	TRBV2	many	TRBD1	TGTGCCAGCAGTGATGGACAGGGTACAGATACGCAGTATTTT	CASSDGQGTDTQYF
TRBJ1-5	TRBV6-1	-	-	TGTGCCAGCAGTGATTCACAGGAAGATAAGCCCCAGCATTTT	CASSDSQEDKPQHF
TRBJ2-3	TRBV21-1	-	-	TGTGCCAGCAGCAAAGACAGGAGCCGCACAGATACGCAGTATTTT	CASSKDRSRTDTQYF
TRBJ2-3	TRBV7-3	-	-	TGTGCCAGCAGCTTTGGTGGGAGAGCAGATACGCAGTATTTT	CASSFGGRADTQYF
TRBJ1-3	TRBV7-2	once	-	TGTGCCAGCAGCTTAGTGGGGCGCTCTGGAAACACCATATATTTT	CASSLVGRSGNTIYF
TRBJ1-3	TRBV7-3	once	-	TGTGCCAGCAGCTTAACCCGGGACTCTGGAAACACCATATATTTT	CASSLTRDSGNTIYF
TRBJ2-5	TRBV27	-	TRBD2	TGTGCCAGCAGTTTATCGAGGCGGGGGGTCGAGACCCAGTACTTC	CASSLSRRGVETQYF
TRBJ1-5	TRBV6-4	-	-	TGTGCCAGCAGTGAGACACAGGGCCAGCCCCAGCATTTT	CASSETQGQPQHF
TRBJ1-6	TRBV28	-	-	TGTGCCAGTTCCCTTTCGGGATCACCCCTCCACTTT	CASSLSGSPLHF
TRBJ2-7	TRBV18	once	TRBD1	TGTGCCAGCTCACCACGGCCAGGGGGCAGGTACGAGCAGTACTTC	CASSPRPGGRYEQYF
TRBJ2-7	TRBV19	-	-	TGTGCCAGTGGGAGCGGGCTCTCCTACGAGCAGTACTTC	CASGSGLSYEQYF
TRBJ1-4	TRBV6-2/TRBV6-3	-	-	TGTGCCAGCAGTTACTCCCGACCGGGGAATGAAAAACTGTTTTTT	CASSYSRPGNEKLFF
TRBJ1-3	TRBV14	-	TRBD1	TGTGCCAGCAGCCGGGCGGGACAGGGGGTATTTGCCGGAAACACCATATATTTT	CASSRAGQGVFAGNTIYF
TRBJ2-1	TRBV2	once	TRBD1	TGTGCCAGCAGGCTGAATTTCCAGGGGGCTGAGCAGTTCTTC	CASRLNFQGAEQFF
TRBJ1-1	TRBV2	-	-	TGTGCCAGCGATGGAGACACTGAAGCTTTCTTT	CASDGDTEAFF
TRBJ1-5	TRBV12-3/TRBV12-4	-	-	TGTGCCAGCACAGACAGGAACGATCAGCCCCAGCATTTT	CASTDRNDQPQHF
TRBJ2-1	TRBV7-8	few	TRBD2	TGTGCCAGCAGCCCGCTGAAGCGGGACCAGTTCTTC	CASSPLKRDQFF
TRBJ2-7	TRBV5-6	-	-	TGTGCCAGCAGCTTGTGGCGTCGTCGGGGGACAGCCTACTACGAGCAGTACTTC	CASSLWRRRGTAYYEQYF
TRBJ2-1	TRBV7-2	-	TRBD1	TGTGCCAGCAGCTTAAGTGGGGACAGGGGGTACAATGAGCAGTTCTTC	CASSLSGDRGYNEQFF
TRBJ1-4	TRBV19	-	-	TGTGCCAGTAGTACAGCGACCGCATCTAATGAAAAACTGTTTTTT	CASSTATASNEKLFF
TRBJ1-5	TRBV2	-	-	TGTGCCAGCCTTTTACAGGGCGGTCAGCCCCAGCATTTT	CASLLQGGQPQHF
TRBJ2-3	TRBV6-2/TRBV6-3	-	TRBD1	TGTGCCAGCAGTTTAAGGGGGACAGGGGGCGCCAGGACAGATACGCAGTATTTT	CASSLRGTGGARTDTQYF
TRBJ1-5	TRBV27	-	-	TGTGCCAGCAGTAGCCAGGGGCGTCAGCCCCAGCATTTT	CASSSQGRQPQHF
TRBJ1-2	TRBV30	-	-	TGTGCCTGGAGTGACCTTCCTTTGGACAGCTATGGCTACACCTTC	CAWSDLPLDSYGYTF
TRBJ1-4	TRBV6-6	-	-	TGTGCCAGCAGAGCCCCGTCGGGATCGGCGGGTGAAAAACTGTTTTTT	CASRAPSGSAGEKLFF
TRBJ2-7	TRBV5-1	few	TRBD2	TGCGCCAGCAGCTTGGTAGGGAGCGGGGGGCCTCCCTACGAGCAGTACTTC	CASSLVGSGGPPYEQYF
TRBJ1-5	TRBV6-2/TRBV6-3	-	-	TGTGCCAGCAGTCGACAGGCCAGGTATCAGCCCCAGCATTTT	CASSRQARYQPQHF
TRBJ2-1	TRBV13	-	-	TGTGCCAGCAGCTTTCCTACGGGGAGATACAATGAGCAGTTCTTC	CASSFPTGRYNEQFF
TRBJ2-3	TRBV10-3	-	-	TGTGCCATCAGTGATTCTCAGGGAGGAAAAGATACGCAGTATTTT	CAISDSQGGKDTQYF
TRBJ1-6	TRBV28	-	TRBD1	TGTGCCAGCAGGTCCACAGGGGTTAATTCACCCCTCCACTTT	CASRSTGVNSPLHF
TRBJ1-3	TRBV7-2	-	-	TGTGCCAGCAGCCCATCGGGAGACTCTGGAAACACCATATATTTT	CASSPSGDSGNTIYF
TRBJ2-2	TRBV5-4	-	TRBD2	TGTGCCAGCAGCGTTCCTAGCGGGGGGCCGTCGAACACCGGGGAGCTGTTTTTT	CASSVPSGGPSNTGELFF
TRBJ1-5	TRBV3-1/TRBV3-2	-	TRBD1	TGTGCCAGCAGCCAGGACAGGAATAATCAGCCCCAGCATTTT	CASSQDRNNQPQHF
TRBJ2-7	TRBV10-2	-	TRBD2	TGCGCCAGCAGTGATCTCGGGGGGAGCTACGAGCAGTACTTC	CASSDLGGSYEQYF
TRBJ1-3	TRBV28	-	-	TGTGCCAGCAGTTTTGGAGGGCCTGGAAACACCATATATTTT	CASSFGGPGNTIYF
TRBJ2-2	TRBV28	-	TRBD1	TGTGCCAGCAGACCAGACAGGGCTGCCGGGGAGCTGTTTTTT	CASRPDRAAGELFF
TRBJ1-6	TRBV6-4	-	-	TGTGCCAGCAGTGAGGAGGCGAGCTCGAGTTCACCCCTCCACTTT	CASSEEASSSSPLHF
TRBJ1-2	TRBV11-2	-	TRBD1	TGTGCCAGCAGCTTAGCCCTAACAGGGGGAGTCTATGGCTACACCTTC	CASSLALTGGVYGYTF
TRBJ1-4	TRBV27	-	TRBD1	TGTGCCAGCAGTACCCTGACAGGGCAAGGTGAAAAACTGTTTTTT	CASSTLTGQGEKLFF
TRBJ1-1	TRBV3-1/TRBV3-2	-	-	TGTGCCAGCAGCTCCTTTTCCCCGAACACTGAAGCTTTCTTT	CASSSFSPNTEAFF
TRBJ1-4	TRBV28	-	-	TGTGCCAGCATAGGAGGGATTAATGAAAAACTGTTTTTT	CASIGGINEKLFF
TRBJ2-7	TRBV7-8	-	TRBD2	TGTGCCAGCAGCTTGGTAGCTTCGCGGGGGGGCCGCAGCGAGCAGTACTTC	CASSLVASRGGRSEQYF
TRBJ1-2	TRBV6-5	-	TRBD1	TGTGCCAGCAGCACCGGGACAGGGACTTGGGGGGGCTACACCTTC	CASSTGTGTWGGYTF
TRBJ2-2	TRBV18	-	-	TGTGCCAGCTCCACCACAGTATTCGCGAACACCGGGGAGCTGTTTTTT	CASSTTVFANTGELFF
TRBJ1-1	TRBV19	-	-	TGTGCCAGTAGTATCGACAAGAACACTGAAGCTTTCTTT	CASSIDKNTEAFF
TRBJ1-2	TRBV27	-	TRBD1	TGTGCCAGCAGCAATCTACCGGGACAGGGGGACTATGGCTACACCTTC	CASSNLPGQGDYGYTF
TRBJ2-1	TRBV9	-	TRBD2	TGTGCCAGCAGCGGGACTAGCGGGACTCACAATGAGCAGTTCTTC	CASSGTSGTHNEQFF